This T cell receptor (beta chain) was sequenced in a study of blood T cell repertoires in COVID-19. Study context: Collection of acute and convalescent COVID-19 samples took place in the United States, Italy and Spain. T cells, B-cell-depleted T cells, or PBMCs provided the cDNA or gDNA that served as material.

The CDR3 loop spans 15 amino acids. V shed 6 bases and J 10 bases; nucleotides not matched to a gene: 11. Per germline, CDR1 MNHEY and CDR2 SVGAGI. In the original analysis: Reference gene primers were amplified, and this amplification served to estimate nucleated cell counts. The assay was immunoSEQ multiplex PCR, and TCRdb's table has in-frame clones only and misses some. The V and J calls and clone size were taken over from that table, and D and trimming were inferred from the DNA. The sample records approximately 140,000 clones, about 90% being singletons. This clonotype was obtained from a human donor in a cohort sampled during active COVID-19. V is TRBV6-5 and J is TRBJ1-6; 8 nucleotides match TRBD1. The source material was peripheral blood. The CDR3 coding sequence is TGTGCCAGCAGCAGGGGCGGGACAGGCACATCACCCCTCCACTTT. Amino acid sequence: CASSRGGTGTSPLHF.